This TCR beta chain derives from a study of cytomegalovirus exposure and HLA in healthy donors. Study-wide findings and caveats: In an earlier analysis, productive rearrangement rates for most beta V segments clustered near 87% or 30%. A cluster of highly shared sequence variants was likely a sequencing artifact. Rare sequences made up most TCRs, while some public TCRs were found in many donors.

In the case of this clone: The antigen remains unidentified.

Germline V gene lookup returns CDR1 SGHRS and CDR2 YFSETQ. This CDR3 has 14 amino acids. Trimming cost V 4 bases and J 3 bases, with 14 bases left between them. The PCR ran on 60 Vbeta and 13 Jbeta primers. TCRdb's table, derived via immunoSEQ multiplex PCR, lists solely in-frame clones and lacks some. The data contain 150,000 to 200,000 clones, nearly 70% of them seen just once; the ten biggest clones take up more than 9%. This receptor was identified in a man aged 30-40 years in good health and CMV-seropositive. Sequenced sample: PBMCs. J is TRBJ2-7 and V is TRBV5-1, with D possibly matching TRBD1 (7 bases). CDR3 in DNA: TGCGCCAGCAGCCTAGGACAGGACTACTACGAGCAGTACTTC. The encoded protein is CASSLGQDYYEQYF. Looking up the rest from reference TRBV5-1 and TRBJ2-7 gives the full variable domain: KAGVTQTPRYLIKTRGQQVTLSCSPISGHRSVSWYQQTPGQGLQFLFEYFSETQRNKGNFPGRFSGRQFSNSRSEMNVSTLELGDSALYLCASSLGQDYYEQYFGPGTRLTVT.